These 20 T cell receptor beta chains came from one sample sequenced in a study of blood T cells in healthy people across ages. Using a J-beta primer mix together with a sample-barcoded 5' primer, a second PCR was run for about 6 to 12 cycles. TCRdb processed the 5' RACE reads anew with MiXCR; each CDR3 protein has one entry. Of roughly 1,700,000 distinct CDR3 sequences listed, about 28% are singletons. Sequenced: blood. All receptors derive from a woman aged 30 to 39 in good health.

This clonotype has a handful of counts. The CDR3 DNA is TGTGCCACCAGCAGAGAGTCCAGGGAGGTGGATCAGCCCCAGCATTTT. Translating gives CATSRESREVDQPQHF. The rearrangement uses TRBV15 and TRBJ1-5; a possible D gene is TRBD1 (5 bases). The germline CDR1 and CDR2 sequences are LNHNV and YYDKDF (reference sequence). Trimming removed 0 bases from V and 5 bases from J, with 14 bases in between. This CDR3 comprises 16 residues.

This clonotype was observed a handful of times. The chain uses TRBV27 and TRBJ1-5; TRBD1 might be the D (5 bases). The CDR3 sequence is 15 residues long. Trimming removed 6 bases at V and 1 base at J, with 13 bases between. Germline V gives CDR1 MNHEY, CDR2 SMNVEV (reference sequence). CDR3 region: CASSAGRGSNQPQHF. The CDR3 region has the DNA TGTGCCAGCAGCGCGGGACGGGGGAGCAATCAGCCCCAGCATTTT.

The CDR3 spells CASSPTVSSYNEQYF. In DNA form, the CDR3 reads TGTGCCAGCAGCCCGACTGTGAGCTCCTACAATGAGCAGTACTTC. This chain connects TRBV7-7 to TRBJ2-1; no clear D gene. The tail of the sequence fits TRBJ2-7 better, so the J call may be wrong. This CDR3 is 15 amino acids long. The germline gives CDR1 SSHAT, CDR2 FNYEAQ (reference sequence).

As concerns this clonotype: This may be a read error, as it is one base from a much larger clone. The conserved phenylalanine or tryptophan is not found at the CDR3 terminus, so this likely reflects a read error. This chain connects TRBV10-1 to TRBJ2-5; 8 nucleotides line up with TRBD1. The germline V gene has CDR1 WNHNN and CDR2 SYGVQD (reference sequence). CDR3 size: 14 residues. After removal of 5 bases from V and 5 bases from J, the junction contained 7 bases not matched to a gene. CDR3 nucleotide sequence: TGCGCCAGCAGTCGGACAGGGAATCAGGAGACCCAGTACTGC. Translation: CASSRTGNQETQYC.

Note on this clonotype: This may stem from a read error, because a much larger clone lies one nucleotide away. V gene TRBV10-2 combines with J gene TRBJ2-3; D may correspond to TRBD1 or TRBD2 (5 bases each). Germline CDR1 reads WSHSY; CDR2 reads SAAADI. The CDR3 spans 11 residues. CDR3 in amino acids: CASSELGTQDF. In DNA form, the CDR3 reads TGCGCCAGCAGTGAGCTAGGGACGCAGGATTTT.

This clonotype was observed many times. The chain combines TRBV29-1 with TRBJ2-5; D not resolved. CDR3 length: 11 amino acids. Germline values: CDR1 SQVTM, CDR2 ANQGSEA. V was shortened by 6 bases and J by 2 bases, with 7 bases between the two germline ends. CDR3 in amino acids: CSVYMQETQYF. The DNA for the CDR3 is TGCAGCGTATATATGCAAGAGACCCAGTACTTC.

A note on this clonotype: A much bigger clone sits one base away, suggesting this may be a read error. The chain couples TRBV7-2 to TRBJ2-5; TRBD2 matches 12 bases. Trimming took 5 bases from V and 11 from J; bases not matched to a gene: 12. The germline gives CDR1 SGHTA, CDR2 FQGNSA. This CDR3 spans 15 amino acids. CDR3 nucleotide sequence: TGTGCCAGCAGCCAGACTAGCGGGGGTTTGGATGAGCAGTACTTC. Translation: CASSQTSGGLDEQYF.

About this clonotype: One base away lies a much larger clone, so this may be a sequencing read error. This likely comes from a read error, as the CDR3 has no conserved phenylalanine or tryptophan at its end. J is TRBJ2-4 and V is TRBV7-9, with a possible D match to TRBD1 (6 bases). The DNA end favors TRBJ2-7, so the J call may be wrong. The CDR3 is made up of 16 amino acids. The germline CDR1 and CDR2 sequences are SEHNR and FQNEAQ (reference sequence). The CDR3 here is CASSLGRQDLPYEQYS. The CDR3 DNA is TGTGCCAGCAGCTTAGGGAGACAGGACCTACCCTACGAGCAGTACTCC.

The table lists this clonotype with a count of one. The chain joins TRBV6-5 to TRBJ1-3; D is unresolved. The CDR3 sequence is 14 residues long. Germline CDR1 and CDR2: MNHEY and SVGAGI. Trimming shortened V by 7 bases and J by 2 bases, and 12 bases separated the two germline ends. Here the CDR3 reads CASTKTYPGNTIYF. The DNA of the CDR3 is TGTGCCAGCACTAAGACATACCCTGGAAACACCATATATTTT.

This clonotype was detected a few times. V usage is TRBV28 and J usage is TRBJ1-5; TRBD1 is a possible D gene (6 bases). The germline CDR1 and CDR2 sequences are MDHEN and SYDVKM. Trimming took off 2 bases at V and 1 base at J, with 12 bases between the two ends. This CDR3 comprises 16 residues. CDR3 sequence (DNA): TGTGCCAGCAGTTTAATCCGACAGGCAAGCAATCAGCCCCAGCATTTT. Translation gives CASSLIRQASNQPQHF.

As to this clonotype: A much larger clone is a single base away; this may be a read error. This chain uses TRBV7-6 with TRBJ2-3, with no clear D. The CDR3 consists of 14 residues. In germline, CDR1 is SGHVS, CDR2 FNYEAQ. CDR3 DNA: TGTGCCAGCAGCTTAGGTATTGGCACAGATACGCACTATTTT. Translating it yields CASSLGIGTDTHYF. Using reference TRBV7-6 and TRBJ2-3 for the parts outside the CDR3, the full variable domain is GAGVSQSPRYKVTKRGQDVALRCDPISGHVSLYWYRQALGQGPEFLTYFNYEAQQDKSGLPNDRFSAERPEGSISTLTIQRTEQRDSAMYRCASSLGIGTDTHYFGPGTRLTVL.

Note on this clonotype: A much larger clone sits a single nucleotide away, making a read error possible. The rearrangement joins TRBV11-2 to TRBJ2-5, with 9 bases fitting TRBD2. Germline V gene lookup returns CDR1 SGHAT and CDR2 FQNNGV. The CDR3 spans 15 residues. V shed 2 bases, J shed 11 bases, and the junction held 12 bases outside the gene matches. CDR3 coding DNA: TGTGCCAGCAGCTTAACCGGCCTAGCGGGAAACGCGCAGTACTTC. This encodes CASSLTGLAGNAQYF. Drawing the rest from reference TRBV11-2 and TRBJ2-5, the complete variable domain is EAGVAQSPRYKIIEKRQSVAFWCNPISGHATLYWYQQILGQGPKLLIQFQNNGVVDDSQLPKDRFSAERLKGVDSTLKIQPAKLEDSAVYLCASSLTGLAGNAQYFGPGTRLLVL.

This clonotype appeared many times. The genes are TRBV10-3 and TRBJ2-1; 8 nucleotides align to TRBD1. This CDR3 spans 14 amino acids. J gave up 6 bases and V 7 bases, and 8 bases lay outside the gene matches. Looked up from germline, CDR1 is ENHRY and CDR2 is SYGVKD. In nucleotides, the CDR3 is TGTGCCATCAAGGGGACAGGAGCGGTCAATGAGCAGTTCTTC. The encoded protein is CAIKGTGAVNEQFF.

This clonotype was counted only a few times. V usage is TRBV6-1 and J usage is TRBJ1-5; no clear D. Germline V lookup: CDR1 MNHNS, CDR2 SASEGT. Trimming pared 10 bases from V and 7 bases from J, leaving 14 bases between. The CDR3 sequence is 12 residues long. In DNA, the CDR3 is TGTGCCACCAGAGGGTCGACGCAGCCCCAGCATTTT. Encoded protein: CATRGSTQPQHF.

This chain uses TRBV11-2 with TRBJ2-7; 11 bases match TRBD2. Germline V gene sequence: CDR1 SGHAT, CDR2 FQNNGV. V lost 4 bases to trimming and J lost 2 bases; unmatched junction nucleotides: 10. The CDR3 totals 17 residues. The CDR3 DNA is TGTGCCAGCAGCTCCCTTCGCGAGACTAGCGGGACCTACGAGCAGTACTTC. The encoded protein is CASSSLRETSGTYEQYF.

V usage is TRBV24-1 and J usage is TRBJ2-1, with D tentatively TRBD2 (6 bases). Germline V gives CDR1 KGHDR, CDR2 SFDVKD. V was cut by 5 bases and J by 6 bases, with 19 bases left in between. The CDR3 is 16 amino acids. The DNA of the CDR3 is TGTGCCACCAGTGTGGGGGGAGTGGGTACTACCAATGAGCAGTTCTTC. Translating gives CATSVGGVGTTNEQFF.

This clonotype was found many times. The chain couples TRBV12-3 or TRBV12-4 to TRBJ2-7, with TRBD1 identical over 8 bases. The CDR3 length is 15 residues. The V gene end was trimmed by 7 bases and the J gene end by 4 bases; junction bases not matched to a gene: 12. CDR3 region: CASTEIQGGIYEQYF. In nucleotides, the CDR3 is TGTGCCAGCACTGAAATACAGGGGGGAATTTACGAGCAGTACTTC.

V and J are TRBV7-3 and TRBJ2-1; 7 bases agree with TRBD2. This CDR3 comprises 15 residues. V was clipped by 1 base and J by 1 base; unmatched bases: 1. CDR1 and CDR2 from the germline V gene are SGHTA and FQGTGA. DNA for the CDR3: TGTGCCAGCAGCTTAAACGGGGGGTCCTACAATGAGCAGTTCTTC. Its protein product is CASSLNGGSYNEQFF. The variable domain in full, with the rest retrieved from reference TRBV7-3 and TRBJ2-1, is GAGVSQTPSNKVTEKGKYVELRCDPISGHTALYWYRQSLGQGPEFLIYFQGTGAADDSGLPNDRFFAVRPEGSVSTLKIQRTERGDSAVYLCASSLNGGSYNEQFFGPGTRLTVL.

Only one count was recorded for this clonotype. Mismatch with germline at one junction end may stem from a read error. The chain couples TRBV19 to TRBJ2-7; D is perhaps TRBD2 (5 bases). This CDR3 is built from 14 residues. Per the germline V gene, CDR1 is LNHDA and CDR2 is SQIVND (reference sequence). CDR3 DNA sequence: TGTGCCAGTAGCATCATGGAGGACTCCTACGAGGAGTACTTC. It encodes CASSIMEDSYEEYF. Drawing the rest from reference TRBV19 and TRBJ2-7, the complete variable domain is DGGITQSPKYLFRKEGQNVTLSCEQNLNHDAMYWYRQDPGQGLRLIYYSQIVNDFQKGDIAEGYSVSREKKESFPLTVTSAQKNPTAFYLCASSIMEDSYEEYFGPGTRLTVT.

This clonotype came up many times. J is TRBJ1-2 and V is TRBV29-1; weak D call: TRBD1 (5 bases). This CDR3 region has 12 residues. Trimming removed 6 bases at V and 7 bases at J, with 15 bases between. The germline gives CDR1 SQVTM, CDR2 ANQGSEA. CDR3 DNA sequence: TGCAGCGTCGAATGGGGTAGGGGTGGCTACACCTTC. Amino acids: CSVEWGRGGYTF.